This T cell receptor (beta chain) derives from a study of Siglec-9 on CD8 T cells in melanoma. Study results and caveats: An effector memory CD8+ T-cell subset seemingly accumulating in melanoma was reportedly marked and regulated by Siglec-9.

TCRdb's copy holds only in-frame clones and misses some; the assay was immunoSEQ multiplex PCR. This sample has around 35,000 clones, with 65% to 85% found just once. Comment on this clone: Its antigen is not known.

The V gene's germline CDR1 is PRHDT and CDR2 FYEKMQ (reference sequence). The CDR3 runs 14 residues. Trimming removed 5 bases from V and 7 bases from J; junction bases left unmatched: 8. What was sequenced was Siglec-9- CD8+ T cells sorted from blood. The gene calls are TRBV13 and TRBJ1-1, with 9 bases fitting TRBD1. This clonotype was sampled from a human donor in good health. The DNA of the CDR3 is TGTGCCAGCAGCCTACAGGGGGCACGAGGTGAAGCTTTCTTT. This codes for CASSLQGARGEAFF.